This T cell receptor (beta chain) was sequenced in a study of shared clonotypes between healthy human individuals. Partitioning of CD4+ cells yielded a CD45RA+ naive subset and a CD45RA-negative memory subset. Trimming shortened V by 4 bases and J by 4 bases, and 20 bases separated the two germline ends. The germline V gene encodes CDR1 LGHNA and CDR2 YNFKEQ. This CDR3 spans 17 amino acids. Produced via immunoSEQ multiplex PCR; TCRdb's table is partial and in-frame only. The table records nearly 750,000 clones, 72% of them present only once. This receptor was identified in a woman under 40 in good health. The material sequenced was memory CD4+ T cells sorted from blood. This sample's subset: CD45RA-negative fraction. This chain links TRBV4-2 with TRBJ1-5, with D possibly TRBD1 on 6 matching bases. CDR3 region: CASSPNPRGTNNQPQHF. The CDR3 nucleotides read TGTGCCAGCAGCCCGAACCCGAGAGGGACAAATAATCAGCCCCAGCATTTT.